This T cell receptor beta chain was sequenced in a study of T cell responses to AZD1222 COVID-19 vaccine. This clone occurred once. V lost 5 bases, J lost 4 bases, and 12 bases stayed unmatched. This CDR3 has 17 amino acids. CDR1 is SGHAT and CDR2 is FQNNGV in the germline V gene. The assay was immunoSEQ multiplex PCR, and TCRdb's table has in-frame clones only and misses some. The sample contains about 100,000 clones, about 82% of which appear only once. Sequenced here: peripheral blood, sampled on day 0 of AZD1222 vaccination. The chain links TRBV11-2 to TRBJ2-2, with TRBD1 identical over 8 bases. The source of this sequence is an adult in good health. CDR3 sequence reads: CASSQWPRQGSTGELFF. For the CDR3, the DNA is TGTGCCAGCAGCCAGTGGCCACGACAGGGGAGCACCGGGGAGCTGTTTTTT.